Following are 31 T cell receptor beta chains from one sample sequenced in a study of T cell responses to AZD1222 COVID-19 vaccine. Clones were read by immunoSEQ multiplex PCR, and TCRdb kept only the in-frame ones, dropping some. The table records 120,000 or so clones, about 82% of them present only once. Sequencing was performed on peripheral blood, taken 28 days after the second AZD1222 dose. Source of these receptors: an adult who received the AZD1222 COVID-19 vaccine.

The V and J genes are TRBV19 and TRBJ2-7, with 7 bases that match TRBD1. Germline lookup yields CDR1 LNHDA and CDR2 SQIVND (reference sequence). V shed 5 bases, J shed 4 bases, and the junction held 11 bases outside the gene matches. CDR3 length: 15 residues. The CDR3 reads CASSATGASLYEQYF. In DNA form, the CDR3 reads TGTGCCAGTAGTGCTACAGGGGCCTCCCTATACGAGCAGTACTTC.

This clone was counted once. The rearrangement links TRBV28 to TRBJ1-4; D gene uncertain. V lost 8 bases to trimming and J lost 8 bases, with 15 bases between them. The CDR3 sequence is 13 residues long. Germline CDR1 is MDHEN and CDR2 is SYDVKM. The CDR3 sequence: CASSRRPREKLFF. The CDR3 DNA follows: TGTGCCAGCTCACGGAGGCCACGGGAAAAACTGTTTTTT. The variable domain in full, completed from reference TRBV28 and TRBJ1-4, reads DVKVTQSSRYLVKRTGEKVFLECVQDMDHENMFWYRQDPGLGLRLIYFSYDVKMKEKGDIPEGYSVSREKKERFSLILESASTNQTSMYLCASSRRPREKLFFGSGTQLSVL.

This chain uses TRBV5-6 with TRBJ1-1; D is possibly TRBD1 (5 bases). CDR3 length: 14 residues. Per the germline V gene, CDR1 is SGHDT and CDR2 is YYEEEE. The ends were cut back, 2 bases at V and 1 base at J, with 9 bases in the middle. The CDR3 loop reads CASSFITGNTEAFF. In DNA, the CDR3 is TGTGCCAGCAGCTTTATTACAGGGAACACTGAAGCTTTCTTT.

A few counts support this clone. The chain joins TRBV6-6 to TRBJ2-7; no firm D call. Per the germline V gene, CDR1 is MNHNY and CDR2 is SVGAGI (reference sequence). V gave up 2 bases and J gave up 2 bases, with 16 bases separating them. The CDR3 runs to 16 residues. The CDR3 loop reads CASSYTLQVRPYEQYF. CDR3 in DNA: TGTGCCAGCAGTTACACCCTTCAGGTTCGTCCCTACGAGCAGTACTTC.

This chain links TRBV28 with TRBJ1-2, with 7 bases lining up with TRBD1. Unmatched junction bases numbered 7, after V lost 7 bases and J lost 5 bases. The CDR3 spans 13 residues. Germline V gene data show CDR1 as MDHEN and CDR2 as SYDVKM. CDR3 sequence: CASTPGQLYGYTF. The CDR3 DNA is TGTGCCAGCACCCCGGGACAGCTTTATGGCTACACCTTC.

The J gene is TRBJ2-2, the V gene TRBV5-1; D might be TRBD2 (6 bases). Germline V gene data show CDR1 as SGHRS and CDR2 as YFSETQ. This CDR3 comprises 16 residues. V was shortened by 3 bases and J by 2 bases, with 14 bases between the two germline ends. The CDR3 loop reads CASSSTGTPNTGELFF. The DNA of the CDR3 is TGCGCCAGCAGCTCGACCGGGACTCCTAACACCGGGGAGCTGTTTTTT.

This clone has a handful of counts. This rearrangement joins TRBV18 to TRBJ1-2, with TRBD1 matching over 8 bases. The V and J ends lost 5 bases and 7 bases, in that order; junction bases with no gene match: 6. The CDR3 covers 13 residues. CDR1 KGHSH and CDR2 LQKENI come from the germline V gene. The CDR3 region has the DNA TGTGCCAGCTCATCGGACAGGGAGCGTGGCTACACCTTC. This gives the protein CASSSDRERGYTF.

The V gene is TRBV3-1 (or the pseudogene TRBV3-2), the J gene TRBJ2-5, with 11 bases that match TRBD2. Germline V gives CDR1 LGHDT, CDR2 YNNKEL (reference sequence). The junction had 5 bases not matched to a gene; V was cut back by 7 bases and J by 4 bases. This CDR3 has 14 residues. The CDR3 region is CASTLLAGGETQYF. For the CDR3, the DNA is TGTGCCAGCACCCTTCTAGCGGGGGGAGAGACCCAGTACTTC.

The V call is TRBV7-9, the J call TRBJ1-4; unclear D gene. The V end lost 3 bases, the J end lost 8 bases, and 16 bases lay between the germline ends. The CDR3 has 15 residues. Germline V CDR1 and CDR2: SEHNR, FQNEAQ (reference sequence). This CDR3 is CASSFDFGRAEKLFF. DNA of the CDR3: TGTGCCAGCAGCTTCGACTTTGGTCGAGCAGAAAAACTGTTTTTT.

The chain carries TRBV27 and TRBJ2-7; D might be TRBD1 (6 bases). Germline CDR1 MNHEY, CDR2 SMNVEV (reference sequence). V dropped 6 bases and J dropped 7 bases, with 13 bases sitting between them. CDR3 length: 12 residues. The CDR3 region is CASSPKQGEQYF. CDR3 sequence (DNA): TGTGCCAGCAGCCCTAAACAGGGAGAGCAGTACTTC.

This chain joins TRBV24-1 and TRBJ1-5, with D uncertain. V was clipped by 5 bases and J by 1 base, with 8 bases between them. The V gene's germline CDR1 is KGHDR and CDR2 SFDVKD. The CDR3 runs 14 residues. CDR3 nucleotide sequence: TGTGCCACCAGTGGCAGTACCAGCAATCAGCCCCAGCATTTT. Translated: CATSGSTSNQPQHF.

This sequence joins TRBV7-9 and TRBJ2-7; D is possibly TRBD2 (5 bases). From germline, CDR1 is SEHNR and CDR2 FQNEAQ (reference sequence). The CDR3 extends over 13 amino acids. V shed 2 bases and J shed 2 bases, with 7 bases lying between them. CDR3 sequence (DNA): TGTGCCAGCAGCTTAAGCGGTACCTACGAGCAGTACTTC. Its translation is CASSLSGTYEQYF.

The J gene is TRBJ2-7, the V gene TRBV9; D remains ambiguous. The CDR3 consists of 14 residues. The V and J ends lost 3 bases and 9 bases respectively, with 19 bases between them. The V gene's germline CDR1 is SGDLS and CDR2 YYNGEE. Here the CDR3 reads CASSAGNEVSGQYF. The CDR3 nucleotides read TGTGCCAGCAGCGCGGGCAATGAGGTTTCTGGGCAGTACTTC.

The rearrangement links TRBV21-1 to TRBJ2-7; the DNA was not compared with TRBD2, the D call given in the table. TRBV21-1 is annotated as a pseudogene. The CDR3 is 15 residues long. As DNA, the CDR3 is TGTGCCAGCAGCAAATATTGGGAGGGTGGAGGGGGGCAGTACTTC. Its protein is CASSKYWEGGGGQYF.

This clone is a singleton in its sample. This chain joins TRBV19 and TRBJ1-1; D is ambiguous. The V gene lost 8 bases and the J gene lost 1 base, with 11 bases spanning the gap. The CDR3 is 13 amino acids. Looked up from germline, CDR1 is LNHDA and CDR2 is SQIVND (reference sequence). CDR3 protein: CASRGLKNTEAFF. For the CDR3, the DNA is TGTGCCAGTCGAGGACTGAAGAACACTGAAGCTTTCTTT.

The chain employs TRBV11-2 and TRBJ1-1, with D perhaps matching TRBD1 (5 bases). The V end was cut by 5 bases, the J end by 0 bases, with 16 bases between. The length of the CDR3 is 16 residues. Germline CDR1 reads SGHAT; CDR2 reads FQNNGV. CDR3 sequence reads: CASSPSPGKMNTEAFF. The CDR3 coding sequence is TGTGCCAGCAGCCCCTCGCCAGGGAAGATGAACACTGAAGCTTTCTTT.

This sequence joins TRBV4-3 and TRBJ2-7, with D possibly matching TRBD1 (5 bases). CDR3 length equals 13 residues. The germline V and J ends were trimmed by 2 bases and 6 bases, with 11 bases remaining between them. In germline, CDR1 is LGHNA, CDR2 YSLEER. The CDR3 DNA reads as TGCGCCAGCAGCCAATATGGGGCCAGCGAGCAGTACTTC. The encoded protein is CASSQYGASEQYF.

The chain is built from TRBV5-4 and TRBJ2-5; possible D gene TRBD2, 6 bases. V lost 7 bases to trimming and J lost 4 bases, with 14 bases between them. CDR3 length: 13 residues. Germline V CDR1 and CDR2: SGHNT, YYREEE (reference sequence). The CDR3 DNA is TGTGCCAGCGTTGCGGGAAGGGGAGAGACCCAGTACTTC. Translation: CASVAGRGETQYF. Based on the CDR3 plus reference TRBV5-4 and TRBJ2-5, the full variable domain is ETGVTQSPTHLIKTRGQQVTLRCSSQSGHNTVSWYQQALGQGPQFIFQYYREEENGRGNFPPRFSGLQFPNYSSELNVNALELDDSALYLCASVAGRGETQYFGPGTRLLVL.

The chain employs TRBV29-1 and TRBJ1-2; TRBD1 matches 7 bases. The length of the CDR3 is 16 residues. The trim removed 6 bases at V and 2 bases at J, leaving 15 bases unmatched. The germline V gene has CDR1 SQVTM and CDR2 ANQGSEA. As DNA, the CDR3 is TGCAGCGTAGCCGGGACAGTCCCTTCTCCAAACTATGGCTACACCTTC. It codes for CSVAGTVPSPNYGYTF.

The rearrangement links TRBV5-4 to TRBJ2-1; no reliable D call. The CDR3 consists of 16 residues. V gave up 3 bases and J gave up 7 bases, with 20 bases separating them. CDR1 is SGHNT, CDR2 YYREEE, per germline (reference sequence). The CDR3 is CASSSSIVGISNEQFF. The CDR3 nucleotides read TGTGCCAGCAGCTCGTCCATAGTGGGGATAAGTAATGAGCAGTTCTTC.

This rearrangement joins TRBV7-8 to TRBJ1-2; no firm D call. V lost 1 base and J lost 4, with 13 bases in between. There are 15 residues in the CDR3. The germline gives CDR1 SGHVS, CDR2 FQNEAQ. The CDR3 nucleotides are TGTGCCAGCAGCTTAGGGCACCGAATTGGCTATGGCTACACCTTC. Translated, it gives CASSLGHRIGYGYTF.

The count of this clone is one. The V gene is TRBV2, the J gene TRBJ1-1; D perhaps matches TRBD1 (6 bases). Germline values: CDR1 SNHLY, CDR2 FYNNEI. CDR3 length: 14 amino acids. Trimming took off 4 bases at V and 3 bases at J, with 12 bases between the two ends. The CDR3 protein is CASSVDSGDTEAFF. The CDR3, as DNA: TGTGCCAGCAGTGTGGACAGTGGGGACACTGAAGCTTTCTTT.

The chain couples TRBV19 to TRBJ1-2; D unclear. The CDR3 sequence is 14 residues long. Germline assignment: CDR1 LNHDA and CDR2 SQIVND (reference sequence). Trimming left V 5 bases short and J 4 bases short, with 14 bases between. Written as DNA, the CDR3 is TGTGCCAGTAGTCCTCAAGGACTGAGCTATGGCTACACCTTC. It encodes CASSPQGLSYGYTF.

This chain connects TRBV10-3 to TRBJ2-2; 10 positions match TRBD2. The junction had 0 bases not matched to a gene; V was cut back by 5 bases and J by 3 bases. Germline-derived CDR1 and CDR2 are ENHRY and SYGVKD. The CDR3 totals 14 residues. CDR3 nucleotides: TGTGCCATCAGTAGCGGGAGGGACACCGGGGAGCTGTTTTTT. This sequence encodes CAISSGRDTGELFF.

This clone was found a few times. The chain recombines TRBV7-8 with TRBJ2-7, with 8 bases that match TRBD2. The V gene's germline CDR1 is SGHVS and CDR2 FQNEAQ. Trimming removed 5 bases from V and 0 bases from J; junction bases left unmatched: 18. CDR3 length: 19 residues. The DNA of the CDR3 is TGTGCCAGCAGCCCCAGAAGATTCTTAGCGGGGCAGAGCTCCTACGAGCAGTACTTC. Protein sequence: CASSPRRFLAGQSSYEQYF. The full variable domain, completed using reference TRBV7-8 and TRBJ2-7, is GAGVSQSPRYKVAKRGQDVALRCDPISGHVSLFWYQQALGQGPEFLTYFQNEAQLDKSGLPSDRFFAERPEGSVSTLKIQRTQQEDSAVYLCASSPRRFLAGQSSYEQYFGPGTRLTVT.

This chain connects TRBV5-5 to TRBJ2-7, with 10 positions matching TRBD1. Unmatched junction bases numbered 0, after V lost 3 bases and J lost 0 bases. Per the germline V gene, CDR1 is SGHKS and CDR2 is YYEKEE (reference sequence). The CDR3 has 14 residues. CDR3 DNA sequence: TGTGCCAGCAGCTGGACAGGGGGCTCCTACGAGCAGTACTTC. This sequence encodes CASSWTGGSYEQYF.

A word on this clone: Other nucleotide sequences in the sample specify the same CDR3. The V gene is TRBV27, the J gene TRBJ1-5, with D unresolved. Germline CDR1 MNHEY, CDR2 SMNVEV (reference sequence). The germline V and J ends were trimmed by 0 bases and 0 bases, with 0 bases remaining between them. CDR3 length: 13 residues. CDR3 DNA: TGTGCCAGCAGTTTATCTAGCAATCAGCCCCAGCATTTT. This sequence encodes CASSLSSNQPQHF.

V gene TRBV12-3 or TRBV12-4 combines with J gene TRBJ1-2; unclear D gene. This CDR3 spans 13 amino acids. The ends were cut back, 1 base at V and 2 bases at J, with 5 bases in the middle. For the CDR3, the DNA is TGTGCCAGCAGTTTAGGACCGAACTATGGCTACACCTTC. This encodes CASSLGPNYGYTF.

This clone has only one observation. This chain links TRBV2 with TRBJ1-2; a possible D gene is TRBD1 (5 bases). The germline gives CDR1 SNHLY, CDR2 FYNNEI. The CDR3 totals 16 residues. V dropped 4 bases and J dropped 8 bases, with 23 bases sitting between them. In DNA, the CDR3 is TGTGCCAGCAGTGTCCTAGAGGTTGGGGCCACGGGAGGCTACACCTTC. This sequence encodes CASSVLEVGATGGYTF.

The chain is built from TRBV5-1 and TRBJ2-1, with D possibly being TRBD2 (6 bases). There are 15 residues in the CDR3. Germline values: CDR1 SGHRS, CDR2 YFSETQ. The V end lost 2 bases, the J end lost 0 bases, and 9 bases lay between the germline ends. The CDR3 nucleotides read TGCGCCAGCAGCTTTCTAGCGAGCTCCTACAATGAGCAGTTCTTC. It is translated as CASSFLASSYNEQFF.

The chain uses TRBV19 and TRBJ2-5, with D perhaps matching TRBD1 (6 bases). The ends were cut back, 9 bases at V and 3 bases at J, with 17 bases in the middle. CDR1 LNHDA and CDR2 SQIVND come from the germline V gene (reference sequence). This CDR3 has 14 residues. Written as DNA, the CDR3 is TGTGCCAGCAAAGACCTACAGGGTGAAGAGACCCAGTACTTC. Protein product: CASKDLQGEETQYF.